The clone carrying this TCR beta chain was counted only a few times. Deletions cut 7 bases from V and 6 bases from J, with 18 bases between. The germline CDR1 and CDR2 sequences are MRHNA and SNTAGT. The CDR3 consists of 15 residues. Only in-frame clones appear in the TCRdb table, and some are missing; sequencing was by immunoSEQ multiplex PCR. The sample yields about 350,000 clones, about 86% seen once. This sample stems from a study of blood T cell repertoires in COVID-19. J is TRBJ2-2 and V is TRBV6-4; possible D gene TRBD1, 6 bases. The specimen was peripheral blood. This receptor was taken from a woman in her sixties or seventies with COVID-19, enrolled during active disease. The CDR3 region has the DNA TGTGCCAGCAAAATGGACAGTTGGGGACCCGGGGAGCTGTTTTTT. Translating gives CASKMDSWGPGELFF.